This TCR beta chain was identified in a study of T cell responses to AZD1222 COVID-19 vaccine. General study findings and limits: Clonal diversity was possibly underestimated; the donors were predominantly white British and more often female. Repertoires were collected only later (after the peak T cell response had occurred).

About this clone itself: No antigen is known for it.

Method: immunoSEQ multiplex PCR; TCRdb's copy keeps in-frame clones and lacks some. The sample gives 150,000 to 200,000 clones, 80% to 95% of which show up once; roughly 2.3% is in the top ten. The source is an adult in good health. The material was peripheral blood, obtained on day 0 of AZD1222 vaccination.

In nucleotides, the CDR3 is TGTGCCAGCAGATCTAGCGGAGAGATCACAGATACGCAGTATTTT. Translating gives CASRSSGEITDTQYF. The V gene is TRBV5-4, the J gene TRBJ2-3; 7 bases fit TRBD2. With 5 bases clipped from V and 2 bases from J, the junction kept 8 bases outside the gene matches. The CDR3 runs 15 residues. The germline V gene has CDR1 SGHNT and CDR2 YYREEE (reference sequence).